This T cell receptor beta chain was identified in a study of naive and memory T cell subsets. Study-level points and caveats: Between naive and memory subsets, TCR abundance power law exponents differed.

Two oligonucleotides, mixed equimolar, formed the beta constant-region primer covering TRBC1 and TRBC2. The ligated cDNA underwent four PCR rounds using SP2 and nested alpha and beta constant-region primers. Each CDR3 protein is one row after TCRdb ran MiXCR on the UMI-ligation and nested PCR reads. The repertoire includes approximately 80,000 distinct CDR3 sequences, over 8.5% of them detected once, and less than 1.5% sits in the top ten. The length of the CDR3 is 11 residues. The germline V gene encodes CDR1 SQVTM and CDR2 ANQGSEA. Trimming stripped 5 bases from V and 4 bases from J, with 8 bases between. This clonotype was seen ten or more times. Antigen specificity is unknown.

Sequenced material: naive CD8+ T cells from blood. The receptor's source is a human donor in good health. The chain employs TRBV29-1 and TRBJ1-1, with D uncertain. CDR3 in amino acids: CSVSEVTEAFF. The CDR3 DNA reads as TGCAGCGTTAGTGAGGTCACTGAAGCTTTCTTT.